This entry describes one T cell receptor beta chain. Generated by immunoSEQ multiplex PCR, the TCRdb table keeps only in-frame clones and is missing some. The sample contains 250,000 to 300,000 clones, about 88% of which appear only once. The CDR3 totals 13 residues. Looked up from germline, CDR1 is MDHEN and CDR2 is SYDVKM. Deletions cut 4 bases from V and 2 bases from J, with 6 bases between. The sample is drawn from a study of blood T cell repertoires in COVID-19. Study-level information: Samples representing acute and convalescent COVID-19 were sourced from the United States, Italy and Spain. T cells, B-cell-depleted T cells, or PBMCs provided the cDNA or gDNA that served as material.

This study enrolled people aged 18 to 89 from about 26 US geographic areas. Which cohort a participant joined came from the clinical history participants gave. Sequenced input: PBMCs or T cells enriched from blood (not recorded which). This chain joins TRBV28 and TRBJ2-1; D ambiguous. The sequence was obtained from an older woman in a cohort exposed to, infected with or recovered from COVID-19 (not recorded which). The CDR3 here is CASSWATYNEQFF. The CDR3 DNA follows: TGTGCCAGCAGTTGGGCCACCTACAATGAGCAGTTCTTC.